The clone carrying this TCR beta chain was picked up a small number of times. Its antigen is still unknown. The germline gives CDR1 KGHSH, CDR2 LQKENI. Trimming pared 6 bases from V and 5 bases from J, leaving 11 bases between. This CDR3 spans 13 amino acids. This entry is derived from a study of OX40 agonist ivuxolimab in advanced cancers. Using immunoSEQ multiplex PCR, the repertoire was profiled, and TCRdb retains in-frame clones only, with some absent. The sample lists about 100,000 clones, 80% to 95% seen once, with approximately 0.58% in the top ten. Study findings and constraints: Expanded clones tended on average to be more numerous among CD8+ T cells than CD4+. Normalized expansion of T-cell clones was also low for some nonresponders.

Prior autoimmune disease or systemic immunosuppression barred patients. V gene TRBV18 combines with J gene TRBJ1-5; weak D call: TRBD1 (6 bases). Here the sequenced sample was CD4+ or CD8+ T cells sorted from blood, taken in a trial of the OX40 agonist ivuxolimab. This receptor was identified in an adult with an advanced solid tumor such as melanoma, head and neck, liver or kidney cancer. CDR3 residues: CASSGHIDQPQHF. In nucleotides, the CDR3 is TGTGCCAGCTCGGGACACATAGATCAGCCCCAGCATTTT.